The 5 T cell receptor beta chains in this list originate from one sample, sequenced in a study of shared clonotypes between healthy human individuals. Assay used: immunoSEQ multiplex PCR; TCRdb lists only in-frame clones, some missing. The data hold 400,000 to 500,000 clones, with over 65% observed a single time. The sequenced sample was PBMCs. These receptors were taken from a woman aged 40 to 49 in good health. Some clones in this sample may be carry-over from other donors' samples.

V is TRBV11-2 and J is TRBJ2-7; D gene uncertain. The germline V gene encodes CDR1 SGHAT and CDR2 FQNNGV. V was shortened by 6 bases and J by 7 bases, with 16 bases between the two germline ends. The CDR3 sequence is 13 residues long. CDR3 nucleotides: TGTGCCAGCAGTTCAGAGGCCTCTACGGAGCAGTACTTC. It yields the protein CASSSEASTEQYF.

V and J are TRBV5-4 and TRBJ2-7; D is tentatively TRBD1 or TRBD2 (5 bases each). Germline V CDR1 and CDR2: SGHNT, YYREEE (reference sequence). The CDR3 totals 14 residues. Trimming took off 0 bases at V and 2 bases at J, with 9 bases between the two ends. The CDR3 loop is CASSLGGATYEQYF. The CDR3 DNA reads as TGTGCCAGCAGCTTGGGAGGGGCGACCTACGAGCAGTACTTC.

This chain links TRBV6-5 with TRBJ1-1, with TRBD1 matching 9 bases. Trimming at V came to 6 bases and at J to 7 bases, leaving 12 bases not matched to a gene. CDR3 length: 15 residues. Germline V gene lookup returns CDR1 MNHEY and CDR2 SVGAGI. The CDR3 nucleotides are TGTGCCAGCAGATCACCGGGACAGGGCTACTTTGAAGCTTTCTTT. It is translated as CASRSPGQGYFEAFF.

V is TRBV7-2 and J is TRBJ2-3; D gene ambiguous. Germline loops: CDR1 SGHTA, CDR2 FQGNSA. V was pared by 2 bases and J by 1 base, with 10 bases between. CDR3 length: 15 amino acids. The CDR3: CASSLMGPRTDTQYF. CDR3 DNA sequence: TGTGCCAGCAGCTTAATGGGCCCTCGCACAGATACGCAGTATTTT. The full variable domain, completed using reference TRBV7-2 and TRBJ2-3, is GAGVSQSPSNKVTEKGKDVELRCDPISGHTALYWYRQSLGQGLEFLIYFQGNSAPDKSGLPSDRFSAERTGGSVSTLTIQRTQQEDSAVYLCASSLMGPRTDTQYFGPGTRLTVL.

The rearrangement joins TRBV6-1 to TRBJ2-5; D may match TRBD1 or TRBD2 (5 bases each). Trimming took 0 bases from V and 5 from J, leaving 16 bases between them. This CDR3 spans 16 amino acids. Germline values: CDR1 MNHNS, CDR2 SASEGT. The CDR3 here is CASSEAGTPGTETQYF. CDR3 DNA sequence: TGTGCCAGCAGTGAAGCTGGGACCCCAGGGACGGAGACCCAGTACTTC.